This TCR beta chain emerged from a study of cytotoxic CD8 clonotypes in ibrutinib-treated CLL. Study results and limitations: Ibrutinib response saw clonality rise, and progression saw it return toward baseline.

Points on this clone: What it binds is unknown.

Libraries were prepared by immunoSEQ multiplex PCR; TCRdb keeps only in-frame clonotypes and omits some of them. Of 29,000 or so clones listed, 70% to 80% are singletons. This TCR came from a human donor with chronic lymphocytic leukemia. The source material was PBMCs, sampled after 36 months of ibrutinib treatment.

The CDR3, as DNA: TGCGCCAGCAGCCAAGTAGCAGGAGCGAACACTGAAGCTTTCTTT. Protein: CASSQVAGANTEAFF. The rearrangement joins TRBV4-1 to TRBJ1-1; D gene unclear. The CDR3 consists of 15 residues. Germline V gene sequence: CDR1 MGHRA, CDR2 YSYEKL. With 1 base removed from V and 1 base from J, the gap between germline ends came to 10 bases.